Sequencing of this T cell receptor beta chain was carried out in a study of cytomegalovirus exposure and HLA in healthy donors. Whole-study findings and limits: A subsequent analysis found that TCR clusters from the first cohort also tended to co-occur in the approximately 120 validation repertoires, with approximately 95% of cluster scores above 0. Most TCR sequences were rare, but some public TCRs occurred in many donors. Both high specificity and high sensitivity reportedly marked the classifier's diagnosis of cytomegalovirus status. Three chains tied to CMV proved CMV antigen-specific in vitro.

CDR3 size: 13 residues. CDR1 and CDR2 from the germline V gene are MNHNS and SASEGT. Trimming stripped 3 bases from V and 8 bases from J, with 14 bases between. Using immunoSEQ multiplex PCR, the repertoire was profiled, and TCRdb retains in-frame clones only, with some absent. The sample lists around 93,000 clones, 75% to 90% seen once, with about 20% in the top ten. This clone was counted a single time. Its antigen is still unknown. The chain links TRBV6-1 to TRBJ2-7; the D is unclear. The sequence was obtained from a young man in good health and CMV-seropositive. Sequencing was done on a sample of PBMCs. Here the CDR3 reads CASSDYGSGKQYV. DNA for the CDR3: TGTGCCAGCAGTGACTACGGGTCTGGCAAGCAGTACGTC.